These 26 T cell receptor beta chains were all obtained from the same sample, sequenced in a study of regulatory T cells in long-lasting Graves disease. Libraries of TCR beta came from iRepertoire HTBI primers plus Arm-PCR of CDR3 regions. Each CDR3 protein gets one entry after TCRdb re-called the multiplex PCR reads with MiXCR. Of around 480,000 distinct CDR3 sequences detected, roughly 17% appear once; the ten largest clones hold 12%. Time point of the sample: newly diagnosed GD, antithyroid drugs for less than 3 months. Researchers made the TCR library from RNA that was extracted from PBMCs. These records were also assigned to another study, of T cells in Graves' hyperthyroidism and ophthalmopathy.

Sample: peripheral blood mononuclear cells (PBMCs), taken at new diagnosis, from a patient treated with antithyroid drugs. The receptor source for this set is a man aged 35-49 years with Graves disease.

V is TRBV6-1 and J is TRBJ1-4; a weak D match, TRBD1 (5 bases). In germline, CDR1 is MNHNS, CDR2 SASEGT. V lost 6 bases, J lost 4 bases, and 12 bases lay in between. The CDR3 spans 14 residues. CDR3 coding DNA: TGTGCCAGCAGGCCCGGGACTCTTAATGAAAAACTGTTTTTT. Translation: CASRPGTLNEKLFF.

V gene TRBV12-3 or TRBV12-4 combines with J gene TRBJ2-7, with 10 bases that match TRBD2. The junction had 7 bases not matched to a gene; V was cut back by 6 bases and J by 5 bases. The CDR3 runs 14 residues. CDR3 bases: TGTGCCAGCAGACTCAGCGGGAGGGCCAACGAGCAGTACTTC. This encodes CASRLSGRANEQYF.

The chain has TRBV7-2 and TRBJ1-4; 9 bases fit TRBD1. This CDR3 contains 16 residues. The V gene's germline CDR1 is SGHTA and CDR2 FQGNSA. V was pared by 5 bases and J by 5 bases, with 9 bases of the junction left unmatched. DNA of the CDR3: TGTGCCAGCAGCCGAAACCGGGGGACAGGGAATGAAAAACTGTTTTTT. This translates into CASSRNRGTGNEKLFF.

There are many counts of this clonotype. Germline and junction disagree at one end, which may indicate a read error. The chain uses TRBV3-1 and TRBJ2-7, with 7 bases identical to TRBD1. Germline V gene sequence: CDR1 LGHDT, CDR2 YNNKEL (reference sequence). There are 13 residues in the CDR3. The CDR3 loop is CASSQGTVYEQYF. The DNA of the CDR3 is TGTGCCAGCAGTCAAGGGACAGTCTACGAGCAGTACTTC.

The CDR3 nucleotides read TGCAGTGCTAGAGTCTCGGGATATAATTCACCCCTCCACTTT. The encoded protein is CSARVSGYNSPLHF. The rearrangement uses TRBV20-1 and TRBJ1-6; no clear D gene. The germline CDR1 and CDR2 sequences are DFQATT and SNEGSKA (reference sequence). CDR3 size: 14 residues. V gave up 1 base and J gave up 4 bases, with 8 bases separating them.

About this clonotype: A read error is possible here, since a much larger clone lies one base away. J is TRBJ2-1 and V is TRBV7-2; TRBD2 is a possible D gene (5 bases). The closer fit of TRBJ2-3 to the DNA end suggests the J call may be wrong. CDR1 and CDR2 (germline): SGHTA, FQGNSA. This CDR3 is built from 15 residues. This chain's CDR3 is CASSLVGVGEDTQYF. The CDR3, as DNA: TGTGCCAGCAGCTTAGTGGGAGTCGGAGAAGATACGCAGTATTTT.

The genes are TRBV6-1 and TRBJ1-5; D is uncertain. Germline V lookup: CDR1 MNHNS, CDR2 SASEGT. The CDR3 sequence is 15 residues long. The ends were cut back, 1 base at V and 4 bases at J, with 11 bases in the middle. CDR3 residues: CASSEDFVPNQPQHF. CDR3 bases: TGTGCCAGCAGTGAAGACTTCGTGCCGAATCAGCCCCAGCATTTT.

Ten or more counts support this clonotype. The J gene is TRBJ1-1, the V gene TRBV7-8; D is possibly TRBD1 (6 bases). V gave up 5 bases and J gave up 7 bases, with 20 bases separating them. Germline-derived CDR1 and CDR2 are SGHVS and FQNEAQ. This CDR3 is 15 amino acids long. The CDR3 region is CASSPRAARGFEAFF. The DNA for the CDR3 is TGTGCCAGCAGCCCCAGGGCGGCAAGGGGGTTTGAAGCTTTCTTT.

The table lists this clonotype with many counts. The rearrangement links TRBV2 to TRBJ2-3; D remains ambiguous. The CDR3 has 12 amino acids. In germline, CDR1 is SNHLY, CDR2 FYNNEI. Trimming shortened V by 5 bases and J by 6 bases, and 9 bases separated the two germline ends. In DNA form, the CDR3 reads TGTGCCAGCAGTTCTATTAGGGATACGCAGTATTTT. Translating gives CASSSIRDTQYF.

This clonotype has at least ten counts. The V call is TRBV5-1, the J call TRBJ2-7, with 9 bases aligning to TRBD1. The germline CDR1 and CDR2 sequences are SGHRS and YFSETQ. The CDR3 extends over 13 amino acids. J lost 6 bases, V lost 4 bases, and 5 bases had no gene match. The CDR3, as DNA: TGCGCCAGCAGCGTAACAGGGGGCAGCGAGCAGTACTTC. As protein: CASSVTGGSEQYF.

In its sample, this clonotype was seen a few times. This chain joins TRBV19 and TRBJ2-5; weak D call: TRBD1 (5 bases). The V gene lost 3 bases and the J gene lost 5 bases, with 13 bases spanning the gap. CDR3 length: 14 amino acids. Looked up from germline, CDR1 is LNHDA and CDR2 is SQIVND (reference sequence). The CDR3 is CASSIGQGYETQYF. The CDR3 DNA sequence: TGTGCCAGTAGTATTGGGCAGGGATACGAGACCCAGTACTTC.

The sample holds many counts of this clonotype. The genes are TRBV27 and TRBJ2-3; 9 bases are shared with TRBD2. CDR1 MNHEY and CDR2 SMNVEV come from the germline V gene (reference sequence). The CDR3 has 15 amino acids. With V trimmed by 5 bases and J by 6 bases, 9 bases remained unmatched. The CDR3 sequence is CASSRGLAGGDTQYF. The CDR3 region has the DNA TGTGCCAGCAGTCGGGGACTAGCAGGAGGGGATACGCAGTATTTT.

The J gene is TRBJ1-1, the V gene TRBV20-1, with a possible D match to TRBD1 (5 bases). The germline CDR1 and CDR2 sequences are DFQATT and SNEGSKA (reference sequence). V lost 3 bases to trimming and J lost 0 bases, with 11 bases between them. This CDR3 has 14 residues. In DNA form, the CDR3 reads TGCAGTGCTAGTCGGGAAGGGGTGAACACTGAAGCTTTCTTT. It translates to CSASREGVNTEAFF.

The gene calls are TRBV24-1 and TRBJ1-5; D is possibly TRBD1 (6 bases). CDR1 and CDR2 from the germline V gene are KGHDR and SFDVKD. This CDR3 is 16 amino acids long. Deletions cut 4 bases from V and 5 bases from J, with 17 bases between. CDR3 nucleotides: TGTGCCACCAGTGACCGGGACACTACTCGGGATCAGCCCCAGCATTTT. It translates to CATSDRDTTRDQPQHF.

Details on this clonotype: A much more abundant neighbour one base away suggests this may be a read error. Lacking the conserved final phenylalanine or tryptophan, this CDR3 likely reflects a read error. The rearrangement joins TRBV18 to TRBJ2-7, with 8 bases that match TRBD2. V was pared by 7 bases and J by 2 bases, with 13 bases of the junction left unmatched. Germline-derived CDR1 and CDR2 are KGHSH and LQKENI. The CDR3 totals 16 residues. The DNA of the CDR3 is TGTGCCAGCTTACAAAAAAGCGGGAGAAGCCCCTACGAGCAGTACCTC. This sequence encodes CASLQKSGRSPYEQYL.

This clonotype was picked up many times. In DNA, the CDR3 is TGTGCCTGGACCCGGACCACTGAAGCTTTCTTT. Translated, it gives CAWTRTTEAFF. The rearrangement joins TRBV30 to TRBJ1-1; no firm D call. The CDR3 contains 11 residues. Germline V gives CDR1 GTSNPN, CDR2 SVGIG (reference sequence). Deletions cut 4 bases from V and 4 bases from J, with 7 bases between.

This clonotype occurred many times. The chain uses TRBV11-3 and TRBJ2-3, with D unresolved. The CDR3 contains 17 residues. Germline CDR1 reads SGHNT; CDR2 reads YENEEA. V was shortened by 0 bases and J by 0 bases, with 13 bases between the two germline ends. The CDR3 here is CASSLDLSRTSTDTQYF. The CDR3 DNA reads as TGTGCCAGCAGCTTAGATCTGAGCAGAACTAGCACAGATACGCAGTATTTT.

Many counts were recorded for this clonotype. The CDR3 is CASSPSGQNYGYTF. CDR3 nucleotide sequence: TGTGCCAGCAGCCCCTCGGGACAAAACTATGGCTACACCTTC. The chain couples TRBV11-2 to TRBJ1-2; D is perhaps TRBD1 (6 bases). The germline V gene has CDR1 SGHAT and CDR2 FQNNGV. The V end lost 5 bases, the J end lost 2 bases, and 12 bases lay between the germline ends. CDR3 size: 14 residues.

The chain uses TRBV14 and TRBJ2-2; D ambiguous. Germline V lookup: CDR1 SGHDN, CDR2 FVKESK. The V end lost 4 bases, the J end lost 5 bases, and 8 bases lay between the germline ends. This CDR3 contains 13 residues. CDR3 in amino acids: CASSLKITGELFF. The CDR3 nucleotides are TGTGCCAGCAGCCTAAAAATTACCGGGGAGCTGTTTTTT.

This sequence joins TRBV29-1 and TRBJ2-7; D might be TRBD1 (5 bases). The V end lost 4 bases, the J end lost 4 bases, and 11 bases lay between the germline ends. This CDR3 contains 12 residues. Germline values: CDR1 SQVTM, CDR2 ANQGSEA. CDR3 bases: TGCAGCGTTGCAGGGTTAGAATACGAGCAGTACTTC. This sequence encodes CSVAGLEYEQYF.

This sequence joins TRBV7-2 and TRBJ1-3; maybe TRBD1 (5 bases). V was shortened by 5 bases and J by 5 bases, with 10 bases between the two germline ends. The length of the CDR3 is 13 residues. Looked up from germline, CDR1 is SGHTA and CDR2 is FQGNSA. The CDR3 DNA reads TGTGCCAGCAGCCCGGGACGCCGAAACACCATATATTTT. Amino acids: CASSPGRRNTIYF.

This clonotype has just a few counts. The chain links TRBV12-3 or TRBV12-4 to TRBJ2-6; a possible D gene is TRBD1 (5 bases). CDR3 length equals 17 residues. V was cut by 6 bases and J by 0 bases, with 15 bases left in between. As DNA, the CDR3 is TGTGCCAGCAGCGGCGGACATTTGGGCTCTGGGGCCAACGTCCTGACTTTC. This codes for CASSGGHLGSGANVLTF.

This clonotype was seen a handful of times. The chain links TRBV10-2 to TRBJ2-6; a weak D match, TRBD2 (7 bases). In germline, CDR1 is WSHSY, CDR2 SAAADI. The CDR3 has 16 amino acids. The germline V and J ends were trimmed by 0 bases and 4 bases, with 10 bases remaining between them. The CDR3 region is CASSESGGAGANVLTF. The DNA for the CDR3 is TGCGCCAGCAGTGAGTCAGGGGGGGCCGGGGCCAACGTCCTGACTTTC.

As concerns this clonotype: This could be a read error, since a much larger clone is one nucleotide away. The rearrangement joins TRBV30 to TRBJ2-3; D is uncertain. The V gene's germline CDR1 is GTSNPN and CDR2 SVGIG (reference sequence). CDR3 length equals 11 residues. V lost 2 bases to trimming and J lost 3 bases, with 3 bases between them. For the CDR3, the DNA is TGTGCCTGGAGTCGGACAGATACGCAGTATTTT. Translating gives CAWSRTDTQYF.

The rearrangement uses TRBV28 and TRBJ2-2; 16 bases map to TRBD2. The junction had 15 bases not matched to a gene; V was cut back by 2 bases and J by 3 bases. There are 22 residues in the CDR3. The germline V gene has CDR1 MDHEN and CDR2 SYDVKM. In nucleotides, the CDR3 is TGTGCCAGCAGTTTAATTGTTGGAGGGACTAGCGGGAGGGCCTTACACACCGGGGAGCTGTTTTTT. Its translation is CASSLIVGGTSGRALHTGELFF.

This clonotype has at least ten counts. J is TRBJ2-7 and V is TRBV6-5; 9 nucleotides align to TRBD2. Losses at the gene ends were 3 bases for V and 7 bases for J; bases not matched to a gene: 7. CDR3 length equals 14 residues. Germline V gene sequence: CDR1 MNHEY, CDR2 SVGAGI. Written as DNA, the CDR3 is TGTGCCAGCAGTTATAGCGGGGGCCTCGGGGAGCAGTACTTC. Protein: CASSYSGGLGEQYF.